The next 29 T cell receptor beta chains were all read from a single sample in a study of blood T cell repertoires in COVID-19. The repertoire was sequenced with immunoSEQ multiplex PCR; TCRdb's copy has only in-frame clones and lacks some. This sample has 110,000 to 150,000 clones; more than 75% occur once, and the top ten carry 5% to 6.5%. The specimen was PBMCs or T cells enriched from blood (not recorded which). These receptors came from a woman in her 50s who had recovered from COVID-19.

This clone was picked up a small number of times. The rearrangement uses TRBV28 and TRBJ1-3; 7 bases align to TRBD1. Germline CDR1 and CDR2: MDHEN and SYDVKM. V lost 5 bases, J lost 0 bases, and 4 bases stayed unmatched. The CDR3 loop spans 15 amino acids. The CDR3 loop is CASSRDRASGNTIYF. The CDR3 DNA sequence: TGTGCCAGCAGTCGTGACAGGGCCTCTGGAAACACCATATATTTT.

This clone appeared a single time. V and J are TRBV5-1 and TRBJ2-2; TRBD1 matches 8 bases. J gave up 6 bases and V 6 bases, and 10 bases lay outside the gene matches. Germline assignment: CDR1 SGHRS and CDR2 YFSETQ. The CDR3 length is 15 residues. DNA of the CDR3: TGCGCCAGCACCCGACAGGGGTCGGACGCCGGGGAGCTGTTTTTT. It specifies CASTRQGSDAGELFF.

This clone came up a few times. This chain joins TRBV7-3 and TRBJ2-3, with D possibly matching TRBD2 (5 bases). Trimming removed 1 base at V and 4 bases at J, with 12 bases between. This CDR3 comprises 15 residues. Per the germline V gene, CDR1 is SGHTA and CDR2 is FQGTGA. The chain's CDR3 is CASSLSWLASDTQYF. CDR3 sequence (DNA): TGTGCCAGCAGCTTAAGCTGGCTAGCTTCAGATACGCAGTATTTT.

CDR3 sequence: CAISDSGEGKAFF. The CDR3 DNA reads TGTGCCATCAGTGATTCGGGGGAAGGGAAAGCTTTCTTT. V usage is TRBV10-3 and J usage is TRBJ1-1; D is possibly TRBD1 (5 bases). Germline V gene lookup returns CDR1 ENHRY and CDR2 SYGVKD. The CDR3 is 13 amino acids. V was clipped by 3 bases and J by 9 bases, with 14 bases between them.

This clone was seen a handful of times. The V call is TRBV12-3 or TRBV12-4, the J call TRBJ1-2; possibly TRBD1 for D (5 bases). The CDR3 loop spans 13 amino acids. Trimming shortened V by 5 bases and J by 3 bases, and 10 bases separated the two germline ends. The chain's CDR3 is CASSPQGYYGYTF. The CDR3, as DNA: TGTGCCAGCAGTCCCCAGGGATACTATGGCTACACCTTC.

The chain links TRBV5-1 to TRBJ1-2; TRBD1 is a possible D gene (5 bases). The CDR3 is made up of 15 amino acids. The germline V and J ends were trimmed by 3 bases and 4 bases, with 16 bases remaining between them. The germline CDR1 and CDR2 sequences are SGHRS and YFSETQ. The CDR3 loop reads CASSSDDSFGYGYTF. The CDR3 nucleotides read TGCGCCAGCAGCTCCGACGACAGCTTCGGCTATGGCTACACCTTC.

The chain employs TRBV18 and TRBJ1-6; 11 nucleotides agree with TRBD1. There are 15 residues in the CDR3. Germline assignment: CDR1 KGHSH and CDR2 LQKENI. With V trimmed by 2 bases and J by 6 bases, 0 bases remained unmatched. The DNA of the CDR3 is TGTGCCAGCTCACCAGGACAGGGGGCTAATTCACCCCTCCACTTT. Its protein is CASSPGQGANSPLHF.

The chain couples TRBV4-1 to TRBJ1-4; 8 nucleotides agree with TRBD1. V lost 0 bases, J lost 10 bases, and 10 bases stayed unmatched. Germline V lookup: CDR1 MGHRA, CDR2 YSYEKL. The CDR3 has 16 amino acids. The CDR3 DNA follows: TGCGCCAGCAGCCAAGATTCGGCAGGGGGCCGGAGAAAACTGTTTTTT. This codes for CASSQDSAGGRRKLFF.

The rearrangement uses TRBV30 and TRBJ1-5, with TRBD1 matching 7 bases. Germline values: CDR1 GTSNPN, CDR2 SVGIG (reference sequence). The CDR3 loop spans 13 amino acids. The trim removed 5 bases at V and 1 base at J, leaving 2 bases unmatched. The CDR3 is CAWEGQSNQPQHF. CDR3 coding DNA: TGTGCCTGGGAGGGACAGAGCAATCAGCCCCAGCATTTT. Combining the CDR3 with reference TRBV30 and TRBJ1-5 gives the whole variable domain SQTIHQWPATLVQPVGSPLSLECTVEGTSNPNLYWYRQAAGRGLQLLFYSVGIGQISSEVPQNLSASRPQDRQFILSSKKLLLSDSGFYLCAWEGQSNQPQHFGDGTRLSIL.

The chain carries TRBV7-2 and TRBJ1-5; TRBD1 matches 7 bases. The V gene end was trimmed by 5 bases and the J gene end by 7 bases; junction bases not matched to a gene: 11. Germline V CDR1 and CDR2: SGHTA, FQGNSA. This CDR3 has 15 residues. CDR3 sequence: CASSVTGDPEQPQHF. The CDR3 DNA is TGTGCCAGCAGCGTCACAGGGGACCCGGAACAGCCCCAGCATTTT.

The chain couples TRBV3-1 (or the pseudogene TRBV3-2) to TRBJ1-2; TRBD1 might be the D (6 bases). The CDR3 covers 16 residues. V gave up 4 bases and J gave up 4 bases, with 19 bases separating them. Germline V gives CDR1 LGHDT, CDR2 YNNKEL (reference sequence). CDR3 DNA: TGTGCCAGCAGCCTCCTAATTCCCAGGGGCAGCTATGGCTACACCTTC. Translated: CASSLLIPRGSYGYTF.

The chain is built from TRBV5-4 and TRBJ2-5; 13 bases match TRBD2. Unmatched junction bases numbered 4, after V lost 3 bases and J lost 5 bases. The germline CDR1 and CDR2 sequences are SGHNT and YYREEE (reference sequence). The CDR3 is 15 residues long. The CDR3 bases are TGTGCCAGCAGCTCGACTAGCGGGGGGCGGGAGACCCAGTACTTC. This translates into CASSSTSGGRETQYF.

The rearrangement links TRBV5-5 to TRBJ2-1, with a possible D match to TRBD1 (5 bases). Germline loops: CDR1 SGHKS, CDR2 YYEKEE (reference sequence). This CDR3 has 12 residues. Trimming removed 0 bases from V and 10 bases from J, with 8 bases in between. The CDR3 nucleotides are TGTGCCAGCAGCTTGGACAGGCAAGAGCAGTTCTTC. This sequence encodes CASSLDRQEQFF.

The chain couples TRBV3-1 (or the pseudogene TRBV3-2) to TRBJ1-5; D is unresolved. This CDR3 is 13 amino acids long. Germline-derived CDR1 and CDR2 are LGHDT and YNNKEL (reference sequence). The V and J ends lost 2 bases and 4 bases respectively, with 6 bases between them. CDR3 in amino acids: CASSQFLNQPQHF. CDR3 DNA sequence: TGTGCCAGCAGCCAATTCTTGAATCAGCCCCAGCATTTT.

The J gene is TRBJ1-4, the V gene TRBV10-3; no definite D call. The CDR3 length is 13 residues. The ends were cut back, 4 bases at V and 5 bases at J, with 8 bases in the middle. In germline, CDR1 is ENHRY, CDR2 SYGVKD. The CDR3 DNA sequence: TGTGCCATCAGTGGTCAGTCGAATGAAAAACTGTTTTTT. Protein sequence: CAISGQSNEKLFF.

The rearrangement links TRBV18 to TRBJ2-6; the match to TRBD1 covers 8 bases. The CDR3 totals 16 residues. The V segment lost 4 bases and the J segment 2 bases; nucleotides outside the gene matches: 4. Germline CDR1 KGHSH, CDR2 LQKENI. CDR3 residues: CASSLRQGTGANVLTF. The DNA of the CDR3 is TGTGCCAGCTCACTCCGACAGGGGACTGGGGCCAACGTCCTGACTTTC.

The rearrangement links TRBV14 to TRBJ1-1; no firm D call. V dropped 4 bases and J dropped 2 bases, with 8 bases sitting between them. Germline CDR1 and CDR2: SGHDN and FVKESK. The CDR3 has 13 amino acids. CDR3 in amino acids: CASSPYSNTEAFF. CDR3 bases: TGTGCCAGCAGCCCTTACTCAAACACTGAAGCTTTCTTT.

This chain connects TRBV5-4 to TRBJ2-7; D is possibly TRBD1 (5 bases). This CDR3 region has 14 residues. The V gene's germline CDR1 is SGHNT and CDR2 YYREEE (reference sequence). Trimming removed 2 bases at V and 5 bases at J, with 14 bases between. In DNA form, the CDR3 reads TGTGCCAGCAGCTTCGCAGGGAAGATCCACGAGCAGTACTTC. Encoded protein: CASSFAGKIHEQYF.

This chain links TRBV7-2 with TRBJ1-1; D call uncertain. The CDR3 spans 15 residues. Trimming removed 2 bases at V and 4 bases at J, with 14 bases between. The germline V gene has CDR1 SGHTA and CDR2 FQGNSA. The CDR3: CASSLISGSPTEAFF. For the CDR3, the DNA is TGTGCCAGCAGCTTAATCTCGGGTTCACCCACTGAAGCTTTCTTT.

This clone showed up just a few times. The chain joins TRBV6-2 or TRBV6-3 to TRBJ1-6; no clear D. CDR3 size: 18 residues. Trimming shortened V by 2 bases and J by 0 bases, and 14 bases separated the two germline ends. In germline, CDR1 is MNHEY, CDR2 SVGEGT. CDR3 DNA sequence: TGTGCCAGCAGTTACGGGCAGCCCAAAAGCTCCTATAATTCACCCCTCCACTTT. Translated: CASSYGQPKSSYNSPLHF.

This clone was found a few times. The chain uses TRBV19 and TRBJ1-1, with a tentative D call TRBD1 (6 bases). Trimming took 4 bases from V and 10 from J, leaving 16 bases between them. Germline CDR1 LNHDA, CDR2 SQIVND (reference sequence). The CDR3 has 13 amino acids. CDR3 residues: CASSSPPRGRAFF. The CDR3 DNA sequence: TGTGCCAGTAGTAGCCCCCCCAGGGGTAGAGCTTTCTTT.

The chain carries TRBV2 and TRBJ1-3; 10 bases fit TRBD1. Losses at the gene ends were 4 bases for V and 8 bases for J; bases not matched to a gene: 2. Germline V lookup: CDR1 SNHLY, CDR2 FYNNEI. The CDR3 spans 13 residues. In DNA, the CDR3 is TGTGCCAGCAGTGTGGGACAGGGGTACACCATATATTTT. Translation: CASSVGQGYTIYF.

The chain links TRBV28 to TRBJ1-5; 7 bases line up with TRBD1. This CDR3 contains 15 residues. Unmatched junction bases numbered 7, after V lost 7 bases and J lost 1 base. CDR1 MDHEN and CDR2 SYDVKM come from the germline V gene. CDR3 residues: CASINRGVSNQPQHF. In nucleotides, the CDR3 is TGTGCCAGCATCAACAGGGGTGTCAGCAATCAGCCCCAGCATTTT.

The chain carries TRBV19 and TRBJ1-2, with D possibly matching TRBD1 (6 bases). V dropped 0 bases and J dropped 8 bases, with 16 bases sitting between them. Germline CDR1 and CDR2: LNHDA and SQIVND (reference sequence). This CDR3 is built from 15 residues. CDR3 loop: CASSIDGGQAVGYTF. In nucleotides, the CDR3 is TGTGCCAGTAGTATAGATGGGGGACAAGCCGTGGGCTACACCTTC.

The J gene is TRBJ2-2, the V gene TRBV3-1 (or the pseudogene TRBV3-2); D gene uncertain. V was clipped by 4 bases and J by 0 bases, with 6 bases between them. Germline V gene data show CDR1 as LGHDT and CDR2 as YNNKEL (reference sequence). There are 14 residues in the CDR3. This CDR3 reads CASSPTTNTGELFF. The CDR3 coding sequence is TGTGCCAGCAGCCCAACAACGAACACCGGGGAGCTGTTTTTT.

V and J are TRBV6-5 and TRBJ1-3; D is unresolved. Germline-derived CDR1 and CDR2 are MNHEY and SVGAGI. The CDR3 sequence is 13 residues long. Trimming took off 8 bases at V and 0 bases at J, with 8 bases between the two ends. The CDR3, as DNA: TGTGCCAGCCCGCGGCCCTCTGGAAACACCATATATTTT. It translates to CASPRPSGNTIYF.

The chain couples TRBV7-3 to TRBJ2-5, with 7 nucleotides matching TRBD1. V lost 5 bases to trimming and J lost 1 base; unmatched junction nucleotides: 10. Looked up from germline, CDR1 is SGHTA and CDR2 is FQGTGA. CDR3 size: 16 residues. The CDR3 DNA reads as TGTGCCAGCAGCCTAAGGGGGCGGCGGTTCCAAGAGACCCAGTACTTC. It is translated as CASSLRGRRFQETQYF.

This chain links TRBV7-9 with TRBJ1-6, with TRBD1 identical over 7 bases. The CDR3 contains 15 residues. The V gene's germline CDR1 is SEHNR and CDR2 FQNEAQ (reference sequence). V was clipped by 4 bases and J by 7 bases; unmatched bases: 7. Written as DNA, the CDR3 is TGTGCCAGCAGCTCTTGGGACAGCCAAAATTCACCCCTCCACTTT. This sequence encodes CASSSWDSQNSPLHF. The full variable domain, with the rest looked up from reference TRBV7-9 and TRBJ1-6, is DTGVSQNPRHKITKRGQNVTFRCDPISEHNRLYWYRQTLGQGPEFLTYFQNEAQLEKSRLLSDRFSAERPKGSFSTLEIQRTEQGDSAMYLCASSSWDSQNSPLHFGNGTRLTVT.

J is TRBJ1-5 and V is TRBV30, with D perhaps TRBD1 (5 bases). Per the germline V gene, CDR1 is GTSNPN and CDR2 is SVGIG (reference sequence). This CDR3 spans 16 amino acids. V gave up 2 bases and J gave up 3 bases, with 17 bases separating them. The CDR3 protein is CAWSSTPLRDNQPQHF. In nucleotides, the CDR3 is TGTGCCTGGAGTTCCACCCCTCTCAGGGACAATCAGCCCCAGCATTTT. The complete variable domain, with remaining parts taken from reference TRBV30 and TRBJ1-5, reads SQTIHQWPATLVQPVGSPLSLECTVEGTSNPNLYWYRQAAGRGLQLLFYSVGIGQISSEVPQNLSASRPQDRQFILSSKKLLLSDSGFYLCAWSSTPLRDNQPQHFGDGTRLSIL.